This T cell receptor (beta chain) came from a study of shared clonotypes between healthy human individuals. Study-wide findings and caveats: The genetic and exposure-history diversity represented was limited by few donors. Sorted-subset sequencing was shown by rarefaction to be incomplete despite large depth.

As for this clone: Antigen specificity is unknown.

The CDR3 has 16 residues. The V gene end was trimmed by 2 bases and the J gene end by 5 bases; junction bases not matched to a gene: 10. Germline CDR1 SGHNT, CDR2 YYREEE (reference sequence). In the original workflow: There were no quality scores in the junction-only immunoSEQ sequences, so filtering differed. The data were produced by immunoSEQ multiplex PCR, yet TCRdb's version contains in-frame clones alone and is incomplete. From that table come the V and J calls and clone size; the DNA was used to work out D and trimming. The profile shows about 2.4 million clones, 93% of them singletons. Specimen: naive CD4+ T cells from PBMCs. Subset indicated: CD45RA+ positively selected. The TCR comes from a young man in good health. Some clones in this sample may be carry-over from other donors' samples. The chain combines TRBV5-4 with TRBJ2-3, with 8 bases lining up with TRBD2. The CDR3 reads CASSLPGLGTRDTQYF. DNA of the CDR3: TGTGCCAGCAGCTTACCGGGACTAGGTACCAGAGATACGCAGTATTTT. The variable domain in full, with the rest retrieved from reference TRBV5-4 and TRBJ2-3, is ETGVTQSPTHLIKTRGQQVTLRCSSQSGHNTVSWYQQALGQGPQFIFQYYREEENGRGNFPPRFSGLQFPNYSSELNVNALELDDSALYLCASSLPGLGTRDTQYFGPGTRLTVL.